The next 13 T cell receptor beta chains were all read from a single sample in a study of ipilimumab plus nivolumab after autologous stem cell transplantation. Generated by immunoSEQ multiplex PCR, the TCRdb table keeps only in-frame clones and is missing some. This repertoire shows over 15,000 clones, 81% found once; its top ten account for about 6.4%. Material: PBMCs, obtained in a trial of ipilimumab plus nivolumab as post-transplant consolidation. Every receptor here comes from a male donor with diffuse large B-cell lymphoma.

The V gene is TRBV5-4, the J gene TRBJ2-3; 7 bases fit TRBD2. Germline CDR1 SGHNT, CDR2 YYREEE (reference sequence). The ends lost 4 bases at V and 1 base at J; junction bases unmatched: 3. The CDR3 is 14 amino acids. The CDR3 protein is CASSGEGRTDTQYF. CDR3 DNA sequence: TGTGCCAGCAGCGGGGAGGGTCGCACAGATACGCAGTATTTT.

The chain recombines TRBV29-1 with TRBJ1-1; D unclear. CDR3 length: 12 residues. The germline V and J ends were trimmed by 1 base and 3 bases, with 6 bases remaining between them. Germline CDR1 and CDR2: SQVTM and ANQGSEA. The CDR3 nucleotides are TGCAGCGTTGAAGGGTCGTACACTGAAGCTTTCTTT. Encoded protein: CSVEGSYTEAFF.

The gene calls are TRBV6-1 and TRBJ1-4; D ambiguous. Germline V lookup: CDR1 MNHNS, CDR2 SASEGT. CDR3 length: 13 amino acids. Trimming pared 4 bases from V and 4 bases from J, leaving 7 bases between. CDR3 in amino acids: CASSGQFNEKLFF. CDR3 DNA sequence: TGTGCCAGCAGTGGGCAGTTTAATGAAAAACTGTTTTTT.

This clone was detected only once. V and J are TRBV27 and TRBJ2-1; 9 bases map to TRBD2. Germline V gives CDR1 MNHEY, CDR2 SMNVEV (reference sequence). After removal of 5 bases from V and 7 bases from J, the junction contained 12 bases not matched to a gene. The length of the CDR3 is 16 residues. The CDR3 DNA sequence: TGTGCCAGCAGTACCTCCGGGCGGGGGGGCAGTAATGAGCAGTTCTTC. Protein: CASSTSGRGGSNEQFF.

V and J are TRBV28 and TRBJ2-7; possibly TRBD1 or TRBD2 for D (5 bases each). The ends were cut back, 4 bases at V and 3 bases at J, with 13 bases in the middle. The CDR3 runs 14 residues. Germline V gene lookup returns CDR1 MDHEN and CDR2 SYDVKM. The CDR3 protein is CASSSLGRNYEQYF. The CDR3 bases are TGTGCCAGCAGTTCTTTGGGACGCAACTACGAGCAGTACTTC.

The chain is built from TRBV5-4 and TRBJ2-7; D is possibly TRBD2 (5 bases). V was shortened by 4 bases and J by 2 bases, with 13 bases between the two germline ends. CDR3 length: 14 residues. In germline, CDR1 is SGHNT, CDR2 YYREEE (reference sequence). The CDR3 coding sequence is TGTGCCAGCAGCCCTATATCCGGGGCCTACGAGCAGTACTTC. Its translation: CASSPISGAYEQYF.

CDR3 loop: CASSQVLAKNIQYF. The DNA of the CDR3 is TGCGCCAGCAGCCAAGTATTAGCCAAAAACATTCAGTACTTC. This chain joins TRBV4-1 and TRBJ2-4; unclear D gene. The CDR3 is 14 residues long. Trimming removed 1 base at V and 0 bases at J, with 4 bases between. Germline CDR1 reads MGHRA; CDR2 reads YSYEKL.

The genes are TRBV7-8 and TRBJ2-7, with 9 bases matching TRBD1. The germline gives CDR1 SGHVS, CDR2 FQNEAQ. The CDR3 has 15 residues. V gave up 5 bases and J gave up 2 bases; unmatched junction bases: 7. CDR3 protein: CASSTTGTGTYEQYF. The DNA for the CDR3 is TGTGCCAGCAGCACTACCGGGACAGGGACCTACGAGCAGTACTTC.

In this sample, this clone turned up a few times. The chain uses TRBV27 and TRBJ2-6, with D unresolved. Germline values: CDR1 MNHEY, CDR2 SMNVEV (reference sequence). Trimming removed 1 base from V and 0 bases from J, with 4 bases in between. This CDR3 is 15 amino acids long. CDR3 loop: CASSLWFSGANVLTF. The CDR3 DNA sequence: TGTGCCAGCAGTTTATGGTTCTCTGGGGCCAACGTCCTGACTTTC.

This chain joins TRBV18 and TRBJ2-3; TRBD2 is a possible D gene (5 bases). V lost 6 bases and J lost 4, with 8 bases in between. CDR1 and CDR2 (germline): KGHSH, LQKENI. The CDR3 length is 12 residues. The DNA of the CDR3 is TGTGCCAGCTCCCGGACTTCAGATACGCAGTATTTT. It encodes CASSRTSDTQYF. Full variable domain (outside the CDR3, taken from reference TRBV18 and TRBJ2-3): NAGVMQNPRHLVRRRGQEARLRCSPMKGHSHVYWYRQLPEEGLKFMVYLQKENIIDESGMPKERFSAEFPKEGPSILRIQQVVRGDSAAYFCASSRTSDTQYFGPGTRLTVL.

This clone was counted once. The chain recombines TRBV6-6 with TRBJ1-4; maybe TRBD1 (5 bases). The CDR3 runs 15 residues. Trimming cost V 6 bases and J 5 bases, with 16 bases left between them. Germline lookup yields CDR1 MNHNY and CDR2 SVGAGI (reference sequence). In DNA form, the CDR3 reads TGTGCCAGCAGACGCCCCCAGGGAACGAATGAAAAACTGTTTTTT. Its translation is CASRRPQGTNEKLFF.

V gene TRBV14 combines with J gene TRBJ2-3; 9 nucleotides match TRBD1. This CDR3 is 16 amino acids long. Germline V gene lookup returns CDR1 SGHDN and CDR2 FVKESK. V dropped 4 bases and J dropped 0; count of bases not matched to a gene: 5. The CDR3 region is CASSLTGGKSTDTQYF. For the CDR3, the DNA is TGTGCCAGCAGCCTTACAGGGGGCAAGAGCACAGATACGCAGTATTTT. The whole variable domain, filled in from reference TRBV14 and TRBJ2-3, reads EAGVTQFPSHSVIEKGQTVTLRCDPISGHDNLYWYRRVMGKEIKFLLHFVKESKQDESGMPNNRFLAERTGGTYSTLKVQPAELEDSGVYFCASSLTGGKSTDTQYFGPGTRLTVL.

The chain has TRBV5-1 and TRBJ1-2, with 7 bases matching TRBD1. The CDR3 totals 13 residues. Germline V CDR1 and CDR2: SGHRS, YFSETQ. V shed 4 bases, J shed 8 bases, and the junction held 8 bases outside the gene matches. For the CDR3, the DNA is TGCGCCAGCAGCACAGGGGCCTCCTGGGGCTACACCTTC. This gives the protein CASSTGASWGYTF.